The clone carrying this TCR beta chain was found a few times. Antigen specificity is unknown. This specimen belongs to a study of T cells in Graves' hyperthyroidism and ophthalmopathy. With duration under 3 months, ophthalmopathy was active: Clinical Activity Score at least 3, NOSPECS at least 4. The CDR3 contains 16 residues. Germline V gene lookup returns CDR1 SGHNT and CDR2 YYREEE (reference sequence). The V segment lost 3 bases and the J segment 4 bases; nucleotides outside the gene matches: 9. Amplification of TCR beta CDR3 regions was performed using RNA transcripts as template. The study used the HTBI primer set for a first-round RT-PCR of the TCR CDR3. TCRdb re-called the multiplex PCR reads with MiXCR, one entry per CDR3 protein. This repertoire shows 490,000 or so distinct CDR3 sequences, 20% found once; its top ten account for less than 55%. Study outcomes and limitations: Among thyroid clonotypes expanded above 0.001, most also appeared in blood. Ophthalmopathy was predicted by the model a median of approximately six months ahead of onset. Separating ophthalmopathy from stable hyperthyroidism was achieved by a 13 V-J model.

V is TRBV5-4 and J is TRBJ2-3; 9 bases map to TRBD1. Sample: blood. The sequence came from a man aged 35 to 55 with Graves' ophthalmopathy. The CDR3 protein is CASSWGTGGAADTQYF. The CDR3 DNA follows: TGTGCCAGCAGCTGGGGTACAGGGGGCGCGGCAGATACGCAGTATTTT. Together with reference TRBV5-4 and TRBJ2-3, the CDR3 gives the full variable domain: ETGVTQSPTHLIKTRGQQVTLRCSSQSGHNTVSWYQQALGQGPQFIFQYYREEENGRGNFPPRFSGLQFPNYSSELNVNALELDDSALYLCASSWGTGGAADTQYFGPGTRLTVL.